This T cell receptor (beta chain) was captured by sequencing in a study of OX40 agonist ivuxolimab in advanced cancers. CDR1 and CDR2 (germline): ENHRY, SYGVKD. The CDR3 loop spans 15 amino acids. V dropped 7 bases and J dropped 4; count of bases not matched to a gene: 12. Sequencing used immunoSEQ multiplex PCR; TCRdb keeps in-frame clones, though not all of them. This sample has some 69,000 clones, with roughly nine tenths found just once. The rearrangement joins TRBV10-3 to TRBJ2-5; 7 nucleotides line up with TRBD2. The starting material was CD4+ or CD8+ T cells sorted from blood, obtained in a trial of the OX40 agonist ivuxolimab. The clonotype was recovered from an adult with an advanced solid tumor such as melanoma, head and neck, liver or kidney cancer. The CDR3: CAINPGAGAGETQYF. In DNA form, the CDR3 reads TGTGCCATCAATCCCGGTGCGGGAGCGGGAGAGACCCAGTACTTC.